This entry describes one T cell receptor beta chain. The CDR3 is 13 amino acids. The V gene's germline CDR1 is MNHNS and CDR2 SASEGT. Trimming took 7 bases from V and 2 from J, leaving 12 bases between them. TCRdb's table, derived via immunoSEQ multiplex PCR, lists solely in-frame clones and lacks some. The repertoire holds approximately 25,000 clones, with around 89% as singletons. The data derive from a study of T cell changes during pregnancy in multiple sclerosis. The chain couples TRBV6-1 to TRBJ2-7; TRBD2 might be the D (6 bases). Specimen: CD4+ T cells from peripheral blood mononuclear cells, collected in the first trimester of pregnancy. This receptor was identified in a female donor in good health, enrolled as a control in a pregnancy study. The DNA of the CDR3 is TGTGCCAGCAATCGGGACTCGACCTACGAGCAGTACTTC. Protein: CASNRDSTYEQYF.